The source of this TCR beta chain is a study of cytomegalovirus exposure and HLA in healthy donors. Study information: The Caucasian-associated ancestry cluster held roughly 84% of 300 to 450 genotyped donors.

This clone occurred a few times. Its matching antigen is unknown. Study-level findings and limits: A missense variant in DCLRE1C was later tied to TCR beta V- and J-gene trimming. In most subjects, TCR beta sequences reportedly gave accurate predictions of HLA-A and HLA-B alleles.

In the PCR, 60 Vbeta and 13 Jbeta primers were used. This table comes from immunoSEQ multiplex PCR, and its TCRdb copy is limited to in-frame clones, with some not included. The repertoire has 180,000 or so clones, more than 75% of them found once; the top ten carry about 2.5%. This receptor was taken from a woman aged 25 to 39 in good health and CMV-seropositive. Sequencing was performed on PBMCs.

CDR3 nucleotide sequence: TGTGCCACCAGCCGAGGTGGGGACAGGGGGTATGGCTACACCTTC. Amino acids: CATSRGGDRGYGYTF. The chain uses TRBV15 and TRBJ1-2; 11 nucleotides align to TRBD1. The germline V gene has CDR1 LNHNV and CDR2 YYDKDF (reference sequence). Trimming removed 5 bases from V and 5 bases from J; junction bases left unmatched: 7. CDR3 length: 15 residues.